A selection of T cell receptor beta chains follows, all from one sample in a study of memory CD4+ T cells and cytomegalovirus serostatus. Assay used: immunoSEQ multiplex PCR; TCRdb lists only in-frame clones, some missing. The sample yields over 60,000 clones, roughly four fifths seen once. Sequencing used memory CD4+ T cells from blood. The receptors shown here come from an adult in good health and CMV-seronegative. CDR3s leave out the opening cysteine and the closing phenylalanine or tryptophan. Fields, in order: CDR3 length, V gene, clone size, J gene, CDR3 protein. A clone size is listed for some rows: how often the clone was seen (once, few, many), or a class if it is expanded.

13	TRBV19	.	TRBJ1-5	ASSIGTVKDQPQH
13	TRBV18	.	TRBJ2-3	ASSPGLAGGDTQY
11	TRBV15	.	TRBJ2-5	ATRMGVKETQY
13	TRBV15	.	TRBJ2-5	ATSRGSGLAETQY
12	TRBV9	.	TRBJ2-5	ASSQGGWEETQY
12	TRBV6-1	.	TRBJ1-2	ASSEQGGKGGYT
14	TRBV10-3	.	TRBJ2-7	AISERAGGDLYEQY
14	TRBV9	.	TRBJ1-2	ASSVAPVQLNYGYT
14	TRBV7-2	.	TRBJ2-7	ASSLGPAGGTYEQY
11	TRBV19	.	TRBJ2-7	ASSTGQGYEQY
17	TRBV5-8	.	TRBJ1-3	ASSAARVILSDSGNTIY
14	TRBV5-6	.	TRBJ1-1	ASSLGFTNRGTEAF
14	TRBV29-1	.	TRBJ2-1	SAPLGLAGGSSEQF
15	TRBV11-2	.	TRBJ1-6	ASSLVGRAPGNSPLH
15	TRBV7-9	.	TRBJ2-1	ASNRDWTGGSYNEQF
13	TRBV7-8	.	TRBJ2-5	ASSRGGGQQETQY
16	TRBV10-3	.	TRBJ2-1	AIHPGTSGKNSYNEQF
14	TRBV10-2	few	TRBJ2-5	ASRPLTGKGEETQY
15	TRBV2	.	TRBJ2-3	ASSEQIAYGSTDTQY
13	TRBV5-1	.	TRBJ1-3	ASSLAGPAGNTIY
15	TRBV5-6	.	TRBJ1-2	ASSPGTGVKGFYGYT
11	TRBV19	.	TRBJ2-3	ASRGGGVDTQY
12	TRBV18	.	TRBJ1-5	ASSSETGNQPQH
15	TRBV28	.	TRBJ2-6	ASTRDRGFSGANVLT
14	TRBV4-2	.	TRBJ1-4	ASSQDPGQGVEKLF
18	TRBV11-3	.	TRBJ2-3	ASSPGSSGRRAYGTDTQY
12	TRBV9	.	TRBJ2-5	ASSGRAGVETQY
11	TRBV10-3	.	TRBJ1-2	ATGTPGGYGYT
13	TRBV28	.	TRBJ1-1	ASNLPGQGYTEAF
13	TRBV4-1	.	TRBJ2-1	ASSQDSVTGDEQF
13	TRBV10-3	.	TRBJ2-7	AISVAGTGSYEQY
14	TRBV28	once	TRBJ2-7	ASSPPRLAGAYEQY
13	TRBV6-1	.	TRBJ2-3	ASSKTREGFNTQY
11	TRBV30	.	TRBJ1-2	AWSTGDLYGYT
13	TRBV11-2	few	TRBJ2-1	ASSPGHSRFDEQF
7	TRBV2	.	TRBJ2-5	ASGETQY
13	TRBV2	.	TRBJ2-2	ASSSSARAPGELF
12	TRBV19	once	TRBJ1-4	ASSMGRNNEKLF
14	TRBV2	.	TRBJ1-5	ASRPQGSTSNQPQH
11	TRBV5-1	.	TRBJ2-7	ASQRGDSYEQY